These 17 T cell receptor beta chains were sequenced from one sample in a study of shared clonotypes between healthy human individuals. This table comes from immunoSEQ multiplex PCR, and its TCRdb copy is limited to in-frame clones, with some not included. The sample lists over a million clones, around three quarters occurring once. Sequenced input: memory CD4+ T cells from PBMCs. The subset here: CD45RA-negative fraction. The receptors were sampled from a young man in good health. Some clones in this sample may be carry-over from other donors' samples.

The count of this clone is one. This rearrangement joins TRBV5-1 to TRBJ2-2; 8 positions agree with TRBD1. V dropped 1 base and J dropped 1; count of bases not matched to a gene: 3. CDR1 is SGHRS and CDR2 is YFSETQ in the germline V gene. This CDR3 contains 16 residues. The CDR3: CASSLQTGENTGELFF. DNA for the CDR3: TGCGCCAGCAGCTTGCAGACAGGGGAGAACACCGGGGAGCTGTTTTTT.

CDR3 nucleotides: TGTGCCAGCAGACTAGTCCTGACAGCAAGCTCTGGAAACACCATATATTTT. It yields the protein CASRLVLTASSGNTIYF. V usage is TRBV28 and J usage is TRBJ1-3; D is possibly TRBD1 (5 bases). The germline CDR1 and CDR2 sequences are MDHEN and SYDVKM. The CDR3 length is 17 residues. V lost 6 bases, J lost 0 bases, and 18 bases lay in between.

The chain links TRBV19 to TRBJ2-2; TRBD2 agrees at 8 bases. The CDR3 consists of 14 residues. V lost 10 bases, J lost 3 bases, and 7 bases stayed unmatched. CDR1 and CDR2 from the germline V gene are LNHDA and SQIVND (reference sequence). The CDR3 spells CATKPGGYTGELFF. The CDR3, as DNA: TGTGCCACAAAACCGGGGGGGTACACCGGGGAGCTGTTTTTT.

This clone was detected once. The CDR3 loop reads CASSFSSTSTDTQYF. CDR3 sequence (DNA): TGTGCCAGCAGTTTTTCGTCCACGAGCACAGATACGCAGTATTTT. V gene TRBV28 combines with J gene TRBJ2-3; the D is unclear. Germline CDR1 and CDR2: MDHEN and SYDVKM. V lost 3 bases, J lost 0 bases, and 10 bases lay in between. This CDR3 is built from 15 residues. The whole variable domain, remainder taken from reference TRBV28 and TRBJ2-3, is DVKVTQSSRYLVKRTGEKVFLECVQDMDHENMFWYRQDPGLGLRLIYFSYDVKMKEKGDIPEGYSVSREKKERFSLILESASTNQTSMYLCASSFSSTSTDTQYFGPGTRLTVL.

To note about this clone: This may be a read error: a much more frequent sequence differs by one nucleotide. Additional DNA sequences in this sample encode the identical CDR3. The chain links TRBV28 to TRBJ1-2; D gene ambiguous. The CDR3 has 11 amino acids. Trimming pared 5 bases from V and 5 bases from J, leaving 6 bases between. Germline V lookup: CDR1 MDHEN, CDR2 SYDVKM. The CDR3 sequence: CASSPGYGYTF. CDR3 bases: TGTGCCAGCAGTCCCGGGTATGGCTACACCTTC.

This clone was counted once. The genes are TRBV29-1 and TRBJ2-7; D ambiguous. Deletions cut 7 bases from V and 3 bases from J, with 13 bases between. From germline, CDR1 is SQVTM and CDR2 ANQGSEA. This CDR3 region has 12 residues. For the CDR3, the DNA is TGCAGCGCCTCATCCGACCACTACGAGCAGTACTTC. It codes for CSASSDHYEQYF.

The genes are TRBV9 and TRBJ1-4; D call uncertain. The V end was cut by 4 bases, the J end by 2 bases, with 6 bases between. CDR1 and CDR2 (germline): SGDLS, YYNGEE. The CDR3 consists of 13 residues. The CDR3 reads CASSLGTNEKLFF. CDR3 sequence (DNA): TGTGCCAGCAGCCTAGGGACTAATGAAAAACTGTTTTTT.

This clone was seen many times. V gene TRBV2 combines with J gene TRBJ2-7; 14 bases match TRBD2. Per the germline V gene, CDR1 is SNHLY and CDR2 is FYNNEI. V was pared by 6 bases and J by 5 bases, with 6 bases of the junction left unmatched. The CDR3 extends over 15 amino acids. Here the CDR3 DNA reads TGTGCCAGCAGGGTATTGGGACTAGCGGGAGACGAGCAGTACTTC. It is translated as CASRVLGLAGDEQYF.

The chain carries TRBV28 and TRBJ2-7; 8 bases match TRBD2. V lost 6 bases and J lost 6; bases outside the gene matches: 13. The germline V gene has CDR1 MDHEN and CDR2 SYDVKM. The CDR3 has 15 amino acids. The CDR3 DNA reads TGTGCCAGCAGACCCTCCCGGGGGGGATTTAGCGAGCAGTACTTC. Its translation is CASRPSRGGFSEQYF. The full variable domain, rest sourced from reference TRBV28 and TRBJ2-7, is DVKVTQSSRYLVKRTGEKVFLECVQDMDHENMFWYRQDPGLGLRLIYFSYDVKMKEKGDIPEGYSVSREKKERFSLILESASTNQTSMYLCASRPSRGGFSEQYFGPGTRLTVT.

This chain links TRBV19 with TRBJ1-2, with TRBD1 matching over 7 bases. The trim removed 6 bases at V and 5 bases at J, leaving 18 bases unmatched. Germline lookup yields CDR1 LNHDA and CDR2 SQIVND (reference sequence). The CDR3 is made up of 17 amino acids. In DNA form, the CDR3 reads TGTGCCAGTAGCGGAGGGGGCGGTGACTTTTTGACTTATGGCTACACCTTC. Its protein product is CASSGGGGDFLTYGYTF.

The chain has TRBV7-9 and TRBJ2-1; D is perhaps TRBD1 or TRBD2 (6 bases each). With 5 bases removed from V and 9 bases from J, the gap between germline ends came to 29 bases. Germline V gene sequence: CDR1 SEHNR, CDR2 FQNEAQ (reference sequence). This CDR3 is 18 amino acids long. CDR3 in amino acids: CASSLRSGAGGLLGEQFF. The CDR3 region has the DNA TGTGCCAGCAGCCTCCGATCGGGGGCCGGCGGGTTGTTGGGTGAGCAGTTCTTC.

Notes on this clone: Different DNA sequences within this sample yield the same CDR3. The chain employs TRBV5-1 and TRBJ2-5; 8 nucleotides line up with TRBD1. With 5 bases clipped from V and 5 bases from J, the junction kept 2 bases outside the gene matches. This CDR3 contains 12 residues. Germline V gives CDR1 SGHRS, CDR2 YFSETQ. CDR3 amino acids: CASRRDRETQYF. The DNA for the CDR3 is TGCGCCAGCAGACGGGACAGGGAGACCCAGTACTTC.

The CDR3 region has the DNA TGTGCCAGCAGTTATTTAGGAGGGGGCGCAGCTGAGACCCAGTACTTC. Its translation is CASSYLGGGAAETQYF. This chain links TRBV6-5 with TRBJ2-5; D is possibly TRBD1 (7 bases). This CDR3 comprises 16 residues. V dropped 3 bases and J dropped 5 bases, with 19 bases sitting between them. CDR1 MNHEY and CDR2 SVGAGI come from the germline V gene.

Points on this clone: A far larger clone is just one base off, so this is likely a read error. The sample contains more than one DNA sequence encoding this CDR3. V usage is TRBV5-1 and J usage is TRBJ2-2; D is perhaps TRBD2 (5 bases). CDR1 and CDR2 (germline): SGHRS, YFSETQ. There are 14 residues in the CDR3. Trimming removed 3 bases from V and 1 base from J, with 7 bases in between. The CDR3 is CASSWAGNTGELFF. CDR3 sequence (DNA): TGCGCCAGCAGCTGGGCGGGGAACACCGGGGAGCTGTTTTTT.

The chain employs TRBV7-3 and TRBJ2-1, with a weak D call TRBD2 (5 bases). With 5 bases removed from V and 3 bases from J, the gap between germline ends came to 14 bases. Germline assignment: CDR1 SGHTA and CDR2 FQGTGA. This CDR3 comprises 15 residues. The CDR3 region has the DNA TGTGCCAGCAGCCCTTCGAGGGCTGACTACAATGAGCAGTTCTTC. It yields the protein CASSPSRADYNEQFF.

The chain is built from TRBV6-1 and TRBJ2-7, with D possibly matching TRBD1 (5 bases). Looked up from germline, CDR1 is MNHNS and CDR2 is SASEGT. The CDR3 has 12 amino acids. V dropped 2 bases and J dropped 5 bases, with 7 bases sitting between them. The DNA for the CDR3 is TGTGCCAGCAGTGAAAAGGGGAACGAGCAGTACTTC. It encodes CASSEKGNEQYF.

This clone was seen a handful of times. At the DNA level, this CDR3 is encoded by other sequences in the same sample as well. J is TRBJ2-5 and V is TRBV9; TRBD1 agrees at 7 bases. The length of the CDR3 is 14 residues. With V trimmed by 0 bases and J by 2 bases, 1 base remained unmatched. The germline CDR1 and CDR2 sequences are SGDLS and YYNGEE. In nucleotides, the CDR3 is TGTGCCAGCAGCGTAGGGGGACAGCAAGAGACCCAGTACTTC. Encoded protein: CASSVGGQQETQYF.